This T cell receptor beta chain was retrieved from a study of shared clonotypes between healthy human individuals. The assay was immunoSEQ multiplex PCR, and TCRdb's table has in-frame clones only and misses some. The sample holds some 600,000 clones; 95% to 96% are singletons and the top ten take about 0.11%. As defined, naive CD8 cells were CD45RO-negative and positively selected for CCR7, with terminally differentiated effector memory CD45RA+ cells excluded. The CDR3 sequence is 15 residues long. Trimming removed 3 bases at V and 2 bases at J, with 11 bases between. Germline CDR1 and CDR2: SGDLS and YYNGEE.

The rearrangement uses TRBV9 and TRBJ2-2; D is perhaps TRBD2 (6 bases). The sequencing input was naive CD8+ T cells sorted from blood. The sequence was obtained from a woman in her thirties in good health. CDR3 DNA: TGTGCCAGCAGCGGGGGGGACCCTAACACCGGGGAGCTGTTTTTT. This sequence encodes CASSGGDPNTGELFF.